A selection of T cell receptor beta chains follows, all from one sample in a study of T-cell reconstitution after alpha-beta-depleted transplantation in children. MiXCR was run by TCRdb on the PCR reads, yielding one entry per CDR3 protein. The repertoire holds approximately 270,000 distinct CDR3 sequences, with 9.9% as singletons. This material consisted of PBMCs from the stem cell graft donor, taken from the stem cell graft. These receptors were collected from a human donor who donated a stem cell graft to a child with SCID. CDR3s include the opening cysteine and the closing phenylalanine or tryptophan. The D gene is left open where the match is weak. Rows give clone size only sometimes, using once, few, many, or a class for an expanded clone.

v_gene: TRBV4-1; j_gene: TRBJ2-7; abundance: -; d_gene: -; CDR3nt: TGCGCCAGCAGCCCACGGCGCCCCGAGCAGTACTTC; CDR3aa: CASSPRRPEQYF
v_gene: TRBV5-1; j_gene: TRBJ2-2; abundance: few; d_gene: -; CDR3nt: TGCGCCAGCAGCTTGGAAGGGACCACCGGGGAGCTGTTTTTT; CDR3aa: CASSLEGTTGELFF
v_gene: TRBV7-3; j_gene: TRBJ2-3; abundance: -; d_gene: TRBD2; CDR3nt: TGTGCCAGCAGCTACCCGAGTAGTAGCGGGGGAACAGATACGCAGTATTTT; CDR3aa: CASSYPSSSGGTDTQYF
v_gene: TRBV5-1; j_gene: TRBJ2-5; abundance: many; d_gene: TRBD2; CDR3nt: TGCGCCAGCAGCTTAACTAGCGGGGCACTGGAGACCCAGTACTTC; CDR3aa: CASSLTSGALETQYF
v_gene: TRBV7-8; j_gene: TRBJ2-2; abundance: few; d_gene: TRBD2; CDR3nt: TGTGCCAGCAGCCTTAGCGGGGGGCTGGGTACCGGGGAGCTGTTTTTT; CDR3aa: CASSLSGGLGTGELFF
v_gene: TRBV6-2/TRBV6-3; j_gene: TRBJ2-3; abundance: few; d_gene: TRBD2; CDR3nt: TGTGCCAGCAGTTACTTATCCGGGACTAGCGGGTCTTTAAGTAGCACAGATACGCAGTATTTT; CDR3aa: CASSYLSGTSGSLSSTDTQYF
v_gene: TRBV12-3/TRBV12-4; j_gene: TRBJ1-4; abundance: many; d_gene: TRBD1; CDR3nt: TGTGCCAGCAGCCGAACCGGGACAGGGGGCGAAAAACTGTTTTTT; CDR3aa: CASSRTGTGGEKLFF
v_gene: TRBV12-3/TRBV12-4; j_gene: TRBJ2-5; abundance: many; d_gene: -; CDR3nt: TGTGCCAGCAGTTTAGTGACAGCTACCCAAGAGACCCAGTACTTC; CDR3aa: CASSLVTATQETQYF
v_gene: TRBV7-3; j_gene: TRBJ1-2; abundance: many; d_gene: -; CDR3nt: TGTGCCAGCAGCTTAAGTCAGGGGAATGGCTACACCTTC; CDR3aa: CASSLSQGNGYTF
v_gene: TRBV9; j_gene: TRBJ2-5; abundance: few; d_gene: -; CDR3nt: TGTGCCAGCAGCCCCACGTTGGAGCCACGGAAAGAGACCCAGTACTTC; CDR3aa: CASSPTLEPRKETQYF
v_gene: TRBV6-5; j_gene: TRBJ1-1; abundance: many; d_gene: TRBD1; CDR3nt: TGTGCCAGCAGTTACTCCGGGACAGGGGGGACTGAAGCTTTCTTT; CDR3aa: CASSYSGTGGTEAFF
v_gene: TRBV7-2; j_gene: TRBJ1-5; abundance: few; d_gene: -; CDR3nt: TGTGCCAGCAGCTTAGTTGGCGGCCTGAATCAGCCCCAGCATTTT; CDR3aa: CASSLVGGLNQPQHF
v_gene: TRBV27; j_gene: TRBJ2-2; abundance: few; d_gene: -; CDR3nt: TGTGCCAGCAGTTTATGGTTGGGGGCCGGCACCGGGGAGCTGTTTTTT; CDR3aa: CASSLWLGAGTGELFF
v_gene: TRBV27; j_gene: TRBJ2-1; abundance: -; d_gene: -; CDR3nt: TGTGCCAGCAGTTTTGGCTCCAGCTCCTACAATGAGCAGTTCTTC; CDR3aa: CASSFGSSSYNEQFF
v_gene: TRBV15; j_gene: TRBJ2-7; abundance: -; d_gene: TRBD2; CDR3nt: TGTGCCACCAGCAGAGTCACTAGCGGTGACGAGCAGTACTTC; CDR3aa: CATSRVTSGDEQYF
v_gene: TRBV3-1; j_gene: TRBJ1-2; abundance: many; d_gene: -; CDR3nt: TGTGCCAGCAGCCAAGATGGCAGCTCCTATGGCTACACCTTC; CDR3aa: CASSQDGSSYGYTF
v_gene: TRBV10-3; j_gene: TRBJ2-7; abundance: -; d_gene: -; CDR3nt: TGTGCCATCAGGGACGACACCTACGAGCAGTACTTC; CDR3aa: CAIRDDTYEQYF
v_gene: TRBV7-9; j_gene: TRBJ2-2; abundance: -; d_gene: TRBD1; CDR3nt: TGTGCCAGCAGCCCACGGGGACAGGCCAACACCGGGGAGCTGTTTTTT; CDR3aa: CASSPRGQANTGELFF
v_gene: TRBV3-1; j_gene: TRBJ1-2; abundance: -; d_gene: -; CDR3nt: TGTGCCAGCAGCCCCACACAGAGAAACTATGGCTACACCTTC; CDR3aa: CASSPTQRNYGYTF
v_gene: TRBV10-3; j_gene: TRBJ1-1; abundance: -; d_gene: TRBD1; CDR3nt: TGTGCCAGTATGGACAGGATTAGCCCTGAAGCTTTCTTT; CDR3aa: CASMDRISPEAFF
v_gene: TRBV12-3/TRBV12-4; j_gene: TRBJ1-6; abundance: -; d_gene: -; CDR3nt: TGTGCCAGCAGTTTAAACGATAATTCACCCCTCCACTTT; CDR3aa: CASSLNDNSPLHF
v_gene: TRBV6-2/TRBV6-3; j_gene: TRBJ2-7; abundance: -; d_gene: -; CDR3nt: TGTGCCAGCAGTTACGAATGGGGTCCCTACGAGCAGTACTTC; CDR3aa: CASSYEWGPYEQYF
v_gene: TRBV2; j_gene: TRBJ2-7; abundance: -; d_gene: TRBD1; CDR3nt: TGTGCCAGCAAGGTGGGACAGGGTGAGGAGCAGTACTTC; CDR3aa: CASKVGQGEEQYF
v_gene: TRBV25-1; j_gene: TRBJ2-5; abundance: many; d_gene: -; CDR3nt: TGTGCCAGCAGCGTTTATGAAGAGACCCAGTACTTC; CDR3aa: CASSVYEETQYF
v_gene: TRBV20-1; j_gene: TRBJ2-1; abundance: many; d_gene: -; CDR3nt: TGCAGTGCTAGAGTCAACAATGAGCAGTTCTTC; CDR3aa: CSARVNNEQFF
v_gene: TRBV6-4; j_gene: TRBJ1-1; abundance: few; d_gene: -; CDR3nt: TGTGCCAGCAGTGACGGTTCAGGGAGAGGGACTGAAGCTTTCTTT; CDR3aa: CASSDGSGRGTEAFF
v_gene: TRBV27; j_gene: TRBJ2-1; abundance: many; d_gene: -; CDR3nt: TGTGCCAGCAGTTTAAAGGTAGCCGGCGAGCAGTTCTTC; CDR3aa: CASSLKVAGEQFF
v_gene: TRBV11-2; j_gene: TRBJ2-1; abundance: -; d_gene: -; CDR3nt: TGTGCCAGCAGCTTAGGGCCCCCCAGCAATGAGCAGTTCTTC; CDR3aa: CASSLGPPSNEQFF
v_gene: TRBV18; j_gene: TRBJ2-7; abundance: -; d_gene: -; CDR3nt: TGTGCCAGCTCACCACCCTTTTCTAAGGCCTACGAGCAGTACTTC; CDR3aa: CASSPPFSKAYEQYF
v_gene: TRBV7-2; j_gene: TRBJ2-7; abundance: few; d_gene: -; CDR3nt: TGTGCCAGCAGCCTCTACCGGACTGGGATCTACGAGCAGTACTTC; CDR3aa: CASSLYRTGIYEQYF
v_gene: TRBV9; j_gene: TRBJ2-2; abundance: -; d_gene: -; CDR3nt: TGTGCCAGCAGCGCCAGAGGAGACACCGGGGAGCTGTTTTTT; CDR3aa: CASSARGDTGELFF
v_gene: TRBV18; j_gene: TRBJ2-7; abundance: few; d_gene: -; CDR3nt: TGTGCCAGCTCACCAAGTCAAGGGGGATCCTACGAGCAGTACTTC; CDR3aa: CASSPSQGGSYEQYF
v_gene: TRBV4-1; j_gene: TRBJ2-1; abundance: many; d_gene: -; CDR3nt: TGCGCCAGCAGCCAGTCCGGGGGATTTTTGGAGCAGTTCTTC; CDR3aa: CASSQSGGFLEQFF
v_gene: TRBV5-1; j_gene: TRBJ1-3; abundance: -; d_gene: -; CDR3nt: TGCGCCAGCAGCTTGGGACCCACAGGGTCCGGAAACACCATATATTTT; CDR3aa: CASSLGPTGSGNTIYF
v_gene: TRBV24-1; j_gene: TRBJ1-1; abundance: many; d_gene: TRBD1; CDR3nt: TGTGCCACCAGTCACACAGGGGGCACTGAAGCTTTCTTT; CDR3aa: CATSHTGGTEAFF